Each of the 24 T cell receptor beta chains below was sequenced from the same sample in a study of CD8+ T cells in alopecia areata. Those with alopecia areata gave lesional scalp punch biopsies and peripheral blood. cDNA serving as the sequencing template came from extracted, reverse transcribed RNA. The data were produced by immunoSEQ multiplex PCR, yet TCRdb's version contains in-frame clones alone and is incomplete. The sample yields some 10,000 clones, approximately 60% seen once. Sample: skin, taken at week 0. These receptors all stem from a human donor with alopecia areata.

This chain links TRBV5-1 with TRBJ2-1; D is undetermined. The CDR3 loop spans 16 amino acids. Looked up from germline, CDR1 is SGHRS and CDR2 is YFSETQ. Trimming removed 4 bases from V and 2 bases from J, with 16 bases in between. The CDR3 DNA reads TGCGCCAGCAGCCCTCAGGTGAGGCGCCCCTACAATGAGCAGTTCTTC. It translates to CASSPQVRRPYNEQFF. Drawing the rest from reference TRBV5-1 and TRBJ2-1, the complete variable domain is KAGVTQTPRYLIKTRGQQVTLSCSPISGHRSVSWYQQTPGQGLQFLFEYFSETQRNKGNFPGRFSGRQFSNSRSEMNVSTLELGDSALYLCASSPQVRRPYNEQFFGPGTRLTVL.

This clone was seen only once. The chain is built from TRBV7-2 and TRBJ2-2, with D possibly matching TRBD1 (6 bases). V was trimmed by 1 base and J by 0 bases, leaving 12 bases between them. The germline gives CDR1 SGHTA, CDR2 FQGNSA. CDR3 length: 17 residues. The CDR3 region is CASSLGRRQANTGELFF. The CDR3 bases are TGTGCCAGCAGCTTAGGGCGGAGACAGGCGAACACCGGGGAGCTGTTTTTT.

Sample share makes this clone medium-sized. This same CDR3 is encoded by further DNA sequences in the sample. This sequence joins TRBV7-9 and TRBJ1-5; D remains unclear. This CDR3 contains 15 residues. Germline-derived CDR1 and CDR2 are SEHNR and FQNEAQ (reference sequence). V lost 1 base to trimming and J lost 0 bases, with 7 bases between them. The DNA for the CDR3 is TGTGCCAGCAGCTTAGGGGGATATAGCAATCAGCCCCAGCATTTT. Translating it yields CASSLGGYSNQPQHF.

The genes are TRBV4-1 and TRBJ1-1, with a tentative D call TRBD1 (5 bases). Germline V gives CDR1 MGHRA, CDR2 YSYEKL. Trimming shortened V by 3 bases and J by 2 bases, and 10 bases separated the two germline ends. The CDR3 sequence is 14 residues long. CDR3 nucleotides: TGCGCCAGCAGCCACGGCAGGGAAAACACTGAAGCTTTCTTT. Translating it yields CASSHGRENTEAFF.

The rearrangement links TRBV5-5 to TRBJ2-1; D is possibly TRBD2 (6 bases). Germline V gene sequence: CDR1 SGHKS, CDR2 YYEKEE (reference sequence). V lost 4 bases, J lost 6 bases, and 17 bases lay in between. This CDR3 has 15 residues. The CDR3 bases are TGTGCCAGCAGCCTTCTCAGGGAGGCTATCAATGAGCAGTTCTTC. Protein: CASSLLREAINEQFF.

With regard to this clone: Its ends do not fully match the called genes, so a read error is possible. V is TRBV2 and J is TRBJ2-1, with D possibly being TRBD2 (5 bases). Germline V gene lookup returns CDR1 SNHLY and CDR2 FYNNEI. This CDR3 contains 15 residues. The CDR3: CASSDEEGSYNEQLF. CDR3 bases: TGTGCCAGCAGTGACGAAGAGGGCTCCTACAATGAGCAGCTCTTC.

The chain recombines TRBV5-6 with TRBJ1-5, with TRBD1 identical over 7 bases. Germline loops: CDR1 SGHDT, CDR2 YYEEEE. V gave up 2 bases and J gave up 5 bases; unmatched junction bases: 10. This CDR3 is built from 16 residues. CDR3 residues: CASSLTTGQAHQPQHF. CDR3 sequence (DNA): TGTGCCAGCAGCTTAACAACCGGACAGGCCCATCAGCCCCAGCATTTT.

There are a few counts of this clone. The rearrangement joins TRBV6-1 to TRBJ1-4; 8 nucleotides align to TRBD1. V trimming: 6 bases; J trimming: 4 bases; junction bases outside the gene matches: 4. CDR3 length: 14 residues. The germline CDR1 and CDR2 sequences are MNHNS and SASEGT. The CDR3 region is CASRADRGNEKLFF. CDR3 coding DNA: TGTGCCAGCAGAGCCGACAGGGGTAATGAAAAACTGTTTTTT.

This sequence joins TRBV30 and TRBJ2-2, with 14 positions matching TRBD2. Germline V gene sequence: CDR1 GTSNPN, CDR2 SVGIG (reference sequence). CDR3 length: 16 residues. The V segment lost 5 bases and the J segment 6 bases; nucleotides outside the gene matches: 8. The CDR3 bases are TGTGCCTGGGGGCACGGGACTAGCGGGAGTGCCGGGGAGCTGTTTTTT. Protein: CAWGHGTSGSAGELFF.

The CDR3 bases are TGTGCCAGCAGCCAATCGACACGCACAGATACGCAGTATTTT. Translation gives CASSQSTRTDTQYF. The chain employs TRBV16 and TRBJ2-3, with D hard to call. CDR3 length equals 14 residues. Germline V lookup: CDR1 KGHSY, CDR2 FQNENV. Trimming took 0 bases from V and 1 from J, leaving 5 bases between them.

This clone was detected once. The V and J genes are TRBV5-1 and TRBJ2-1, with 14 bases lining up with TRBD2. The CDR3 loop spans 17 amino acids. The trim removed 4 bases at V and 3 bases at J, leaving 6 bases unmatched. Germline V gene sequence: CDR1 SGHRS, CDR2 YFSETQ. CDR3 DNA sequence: TGCGCCAGCAGCCCTTGGACTAGCGGGGGGTTCTACAATGAGCAGTTCTTC. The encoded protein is CASSPWTSGGFYNEQFF.

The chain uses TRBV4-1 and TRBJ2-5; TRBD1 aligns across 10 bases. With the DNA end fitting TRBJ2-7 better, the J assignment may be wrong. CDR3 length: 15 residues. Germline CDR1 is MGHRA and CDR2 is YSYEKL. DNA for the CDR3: TGCGCCAGCAGCCAACACCCGGGACAGGGGTACGAGCAGTACTTC. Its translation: CASSQHPGQGYEQYF.

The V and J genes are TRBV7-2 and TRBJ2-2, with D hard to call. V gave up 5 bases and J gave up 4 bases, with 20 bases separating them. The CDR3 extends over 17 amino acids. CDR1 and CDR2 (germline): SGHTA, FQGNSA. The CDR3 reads CASSQDRWRRGTGELFF. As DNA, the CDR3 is TGTGCCAGCAGCCAAGATCGCTGGCGGCGAGGCACCGGGGAGCTGTTTTTT. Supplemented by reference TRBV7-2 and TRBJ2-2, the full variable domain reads GAGVSQSPSNKVTEKGKDVELRCDPISGHTALYWYRQSLGQGLEFLIYFQGNSAPDKSGLPSDRFSAERTGGSVSTLTIQRTQQEDSAVYLCASSQDRWRRGTGELFFGEGSRLTVL.

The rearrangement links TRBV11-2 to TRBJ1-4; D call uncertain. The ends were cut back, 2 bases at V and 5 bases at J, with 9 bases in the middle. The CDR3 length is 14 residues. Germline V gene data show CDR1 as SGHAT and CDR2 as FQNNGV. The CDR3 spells CASSLWSKNEKLFF. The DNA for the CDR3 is TGTGCCAGCAGCTTATGGTCCAAAAATGAAAAACTGTTTTTT.

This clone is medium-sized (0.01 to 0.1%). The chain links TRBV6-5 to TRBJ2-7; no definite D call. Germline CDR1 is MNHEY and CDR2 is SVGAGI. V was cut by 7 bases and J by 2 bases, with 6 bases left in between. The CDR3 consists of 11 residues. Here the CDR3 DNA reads TGTGCCAGCACCGACACCTACGAGCAGTACTTC. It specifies CASTDTYEQYF.

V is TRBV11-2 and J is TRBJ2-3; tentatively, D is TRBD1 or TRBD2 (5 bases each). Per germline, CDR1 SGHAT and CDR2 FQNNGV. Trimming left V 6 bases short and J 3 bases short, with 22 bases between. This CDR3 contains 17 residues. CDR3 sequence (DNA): TGTGCCAGCAGAACAATCCGGGGCCCAGTTATGACAGATACGCAGTATTTT. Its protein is CASRTIRGPVMTDTQYF.

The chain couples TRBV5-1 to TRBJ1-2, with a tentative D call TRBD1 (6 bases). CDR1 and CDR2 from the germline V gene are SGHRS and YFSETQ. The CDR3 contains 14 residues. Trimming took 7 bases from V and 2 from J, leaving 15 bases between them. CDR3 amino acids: CASGWGTFNYGYTF. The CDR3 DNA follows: TGCGCCAGCGGTTGGGGGACATTCAACTATGGCTACACCTTC.

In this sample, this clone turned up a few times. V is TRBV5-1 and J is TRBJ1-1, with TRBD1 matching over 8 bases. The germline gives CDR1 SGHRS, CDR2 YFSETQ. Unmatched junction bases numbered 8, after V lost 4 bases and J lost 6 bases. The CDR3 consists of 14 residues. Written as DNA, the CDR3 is TGCGCCAGCAGCCCGGGACAGGTCGTGGCTGAAGCTTTCTTT. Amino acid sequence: CASSPGQVVAEAFF.

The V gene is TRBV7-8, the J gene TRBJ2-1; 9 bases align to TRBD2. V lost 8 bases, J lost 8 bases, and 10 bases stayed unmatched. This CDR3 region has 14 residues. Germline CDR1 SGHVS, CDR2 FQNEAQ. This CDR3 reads CASFKASGNHEQFF. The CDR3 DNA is TGTGCCAGCTTCAAGGCTAGCGGGAACCATGAGCAGTTCTTC.

The CDR3 DNA reads as TGTGCCTGGGGGATGGACAGGCCTCTCCACTATGGCTACACCTTC. Protein: CAWGMDRPLHYGYTF. The chain is built from TRBV30 and TRBJ1-2, with 7 positions matching TRBD1. The trim removed 5 bases at V and 3 bases at J, leaving 12 bases unmatched. Germline V lookup: CDR1 GTSNPN, CDR2 SVGIG (reference sequence). The CDR3 has 15 residues.

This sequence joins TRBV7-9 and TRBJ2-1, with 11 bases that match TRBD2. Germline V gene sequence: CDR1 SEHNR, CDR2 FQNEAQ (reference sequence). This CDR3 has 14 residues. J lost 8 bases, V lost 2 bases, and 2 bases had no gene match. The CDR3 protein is CASSLILAGDEQFF. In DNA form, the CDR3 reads TGTGCCAGCAGCTTAATACTAGCGGGAGATGAGCAGTTCTTC.

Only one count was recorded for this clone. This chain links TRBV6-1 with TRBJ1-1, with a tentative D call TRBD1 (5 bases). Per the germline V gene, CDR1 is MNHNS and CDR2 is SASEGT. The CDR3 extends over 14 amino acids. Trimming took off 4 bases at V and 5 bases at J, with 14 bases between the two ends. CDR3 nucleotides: TGTGCCAGCAGTGTTACCTCCGGGGGAACTGAAGCTTTCTTT. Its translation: CASSVTSGGTEAFF.

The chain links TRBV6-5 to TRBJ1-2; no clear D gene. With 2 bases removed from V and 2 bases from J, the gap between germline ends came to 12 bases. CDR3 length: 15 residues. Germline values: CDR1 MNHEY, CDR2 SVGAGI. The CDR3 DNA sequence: TGTGCCAGCAGTTACGGCCAGGTCACCAACTATGGCTACACCTTC. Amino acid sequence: CASSYGQVTNYGYTF.

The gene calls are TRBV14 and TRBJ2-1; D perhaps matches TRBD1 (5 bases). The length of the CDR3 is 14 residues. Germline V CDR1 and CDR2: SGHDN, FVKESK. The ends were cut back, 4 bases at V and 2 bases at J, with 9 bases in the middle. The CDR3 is CASSLGRTYNEQFF. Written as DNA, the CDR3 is TGTGCCAGCAGCCTGGGGCGGACCTACAATGAGCAGTTCTTC.